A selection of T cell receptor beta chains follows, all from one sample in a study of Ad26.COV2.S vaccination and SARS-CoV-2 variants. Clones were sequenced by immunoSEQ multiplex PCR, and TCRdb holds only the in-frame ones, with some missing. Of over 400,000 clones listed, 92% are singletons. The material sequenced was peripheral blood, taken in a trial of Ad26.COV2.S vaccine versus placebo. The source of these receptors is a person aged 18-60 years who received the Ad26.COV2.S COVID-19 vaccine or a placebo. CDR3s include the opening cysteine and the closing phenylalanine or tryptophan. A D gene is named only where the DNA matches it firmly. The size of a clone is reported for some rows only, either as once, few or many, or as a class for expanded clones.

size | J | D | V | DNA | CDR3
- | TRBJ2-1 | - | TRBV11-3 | TGTGCCAGCAGCTCCCCAGGCGGCAATGAGCAGTTCTTC | CASSSPGGNEQFF
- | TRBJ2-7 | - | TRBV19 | TGTGCCAGTAGTATGACGCCGGGGAACGCCTACGAGCAGTACTTC | CASSMTPGNAYEQYF
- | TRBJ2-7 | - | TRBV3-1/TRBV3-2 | TGTGCCAGCAGCCAAGATTGGGGGGGGCGTCACTCCTACGAGCAGTACTTC | CASSQDWGGRHSYEQYF
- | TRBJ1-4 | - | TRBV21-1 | TGTGCCAGCAGCAAAGTGACTCAGTGCGTGTCGTATAGAATAGGGGAAAAACTGTTTTTT | CASSKVTQCVSYRIGEKLFF
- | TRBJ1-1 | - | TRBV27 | TGTGCCAGCAGTAAACCGGGACACATGAACACTGAAGCTTTCTTT | CASSKPGHMNTEAFF
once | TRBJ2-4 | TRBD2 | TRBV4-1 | TGCGCCAGCAGCCAAGAAGGGAGCGGGGGTGTCATTCAGTACTTC | CASSQEGSGGVIQYF
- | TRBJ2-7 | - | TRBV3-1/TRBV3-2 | TGTGCCAGCAGCCAAGGAGGTTTCGGGCAGTACTTC | CASSQGGFGQYF
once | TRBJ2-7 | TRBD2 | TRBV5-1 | TGCGCCAGCCGGGGGGGGCCCACCTACGAGCAGTACTTC | CASRGGPTYEQYF
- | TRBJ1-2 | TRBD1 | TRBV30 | TGTGCCTGGAGACCGGGACAGGGGGGACCTAACTATGGCTACACCTTC | CAWRPGQGGPNYGYTF
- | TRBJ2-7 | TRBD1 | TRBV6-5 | TGTGCCAGCAGGACTTGGGACAGTCCCTACGAGCAGTACTTC | CASRTWDSPYEQYF
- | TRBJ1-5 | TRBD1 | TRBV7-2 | TGTGCCAGCAGCTTAAGGCAGGGGGATGGCCAGCCCCAGCATTTT | CASSLRQGDGQPQHF
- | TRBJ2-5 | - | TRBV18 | TGTGCCAGCTCACCACCGTTCCCCATGGCGGAGACCCAGTACTTC | CASSPPFPMAETQYF
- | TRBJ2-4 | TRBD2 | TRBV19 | TGTGCCAGCGCCCTCTCCGGGACTAGCAAAAACATTCAGTACTTC | CASALSGTSKNIQYF
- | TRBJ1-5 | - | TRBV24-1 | TGTGCCACCAGTGATTTTGAATTGGTAGAGGGGGACGATTGTAGCAATCAGCCCCAGCATTTT | CATSDFELVEGDDCSNQPQHF
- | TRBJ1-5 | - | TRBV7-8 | TGTGCCAGCAGCTTAGCGCGAGTCGCCTATCAGCCCCAGCATTTT | CASSLARVAYQPQHF
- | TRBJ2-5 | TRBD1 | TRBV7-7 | TGTGCCAGCAGCTTAAGGGGGCCAGCGGCCCAAGAGACCCAGTACTTC | CASSLRGPAAQETQYF
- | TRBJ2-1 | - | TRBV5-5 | TGTGCCAGCAGCTTGGCCGGTGACTCCTACAATGAGCAGTTCTTC | CASSLAGDSYNEQFF
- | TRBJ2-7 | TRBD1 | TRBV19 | TGTGCCAGTAGCCCAGGGGGCTGGTACGAGCAGTACTTC | CASSPGGWYEQYF
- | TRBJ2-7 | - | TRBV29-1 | TGCAGCGTTGAGTTGGGGGTCACGTACGAGCAGTACTTC | CSVELGVTYEQYF
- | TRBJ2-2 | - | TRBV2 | TGTGCCAGCAAAGTCGGAGCGGTCGCCACCGGGGAGCTGTTTTTT | CASKVGAVATGELFF
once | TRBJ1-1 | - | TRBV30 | TGTGCCTTGTGCATGAACACTGAAGCTTTCTTT | CALCMNTEAFF
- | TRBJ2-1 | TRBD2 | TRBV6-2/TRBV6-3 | TGTGCCAGCAGTTACCGGGCGGGGGGCTACAATGAGCAGTTCTTC | CASSYRAGGYNEQFF
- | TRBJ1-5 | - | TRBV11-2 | TGTGCCAGCAGCTTAACCCCTGATGGCAATCAGCCCCAGCATTTT | CASSLTPDGNQPQHF
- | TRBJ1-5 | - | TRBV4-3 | TGCGCCAGCAGCCAAGATGTGGGACATAGAACCCAGCCCCAGCATTTT | CASSQDVGHRTQPQHF
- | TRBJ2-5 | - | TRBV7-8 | TGTGCCAGCAGCAACGACAGGCTATACCAAGAGACCCAGTACTTC | CASSNDRLYQETQYF
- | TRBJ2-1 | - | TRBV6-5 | TGTGCCAGCAAAATAACGGGGCCGTACAATGAGCAGTTCTTC | CASKITGPYNEQFF
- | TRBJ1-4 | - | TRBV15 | TGTGCCACCAGCAGAGATGGCAGGGGCGCTGAAAAACTGTTTTTT | CATSRDGRGAEKLFF
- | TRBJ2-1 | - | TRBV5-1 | TGCGCCAGCAGCTTGGCCAGGGGAAATGAGCAGTTCTTC | CASSLARGNEQFF
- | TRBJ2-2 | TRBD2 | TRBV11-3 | TGTGCCAGCAGCTTAGATGGTAGCGGGGGGGCCCGGGAGCTGTTTTTT | CASSLDGSGGARELFF
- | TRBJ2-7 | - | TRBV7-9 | TGTGCCAGCAGCAGGGGACAAAAATACGAGCAGTACTTC | CASSRGQKYEQYF
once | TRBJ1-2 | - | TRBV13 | TGTGCCAGCACCTTGGGGGACCGGGACATATTTTTCTATGGCTACACCTTC | CASTLGDRDIFFYGYTF
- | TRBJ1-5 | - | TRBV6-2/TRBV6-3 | TGTGCCAGCAGTTACGAACAGGGCGGCAATCAGCCCCAGCATTTT | CASSYEQGGNQPQHF
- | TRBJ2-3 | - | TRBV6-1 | TGTGCCAGCAGTGAGCGTGTTGAGGGTTTAGGAACAGATACGCAGTATTTT | CASSERVEGLGTDTQYF
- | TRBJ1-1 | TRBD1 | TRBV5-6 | TGTGCCAGCAGCTTGTTTCGGTTCGACAGGGTAGGTAGGAAGACTGAAGCTTTCTTT | CASSLFRFDRVGRKTEAFF
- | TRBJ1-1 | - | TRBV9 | TGTGCCAGCAGCGTAGACAGTTTATATTCTGAAGCTTTCTTT | CASSVDSLYSEAFF
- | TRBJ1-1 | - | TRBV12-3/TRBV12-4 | TGTGCCAGCAGTTCGTGGGACACTGAAGCTTTCTTT | CASSSWDTEAFF
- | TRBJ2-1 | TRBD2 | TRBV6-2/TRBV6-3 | TGTGCCAGCAGTTACCCAATTATCCGGGAGGGTGGCTACAATGAGCAGTTCTTC | CASSYPIIREGGYNEQFF
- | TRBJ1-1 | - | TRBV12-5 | TGTGCTAGTGGTTTGGGACGTACGGCTTTCTTT | CASGLGRTAFF
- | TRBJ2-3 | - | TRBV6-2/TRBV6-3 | TGTGCCAGCAGTTATTCTGGAAATACGCAGTATTTT | CASSYSGNTQYF
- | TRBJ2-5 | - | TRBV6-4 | TGTGCCAGCAGTGGGCCGGGGCACCCAGGGACCCAGTACTTC | CASSGPGHPGTQYF
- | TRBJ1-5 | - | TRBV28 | TGTGCCAGCAGGCCCTCCATAAGGGGGAGCAATCAGCCCCAGCATTTT | CASRPSIRGSNQPQHF
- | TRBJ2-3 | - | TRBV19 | TGTGCCAGTAGTATCGTATTGGGACACCACACAGATACGCAGTATTTT | CASSIVLGHHTDTQYF
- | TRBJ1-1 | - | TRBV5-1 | TGCGCCAGCAGCTATTGGGACGGTTTGAACACTGAAGCTTTCTTT | CASSYWDGLNTEAFF
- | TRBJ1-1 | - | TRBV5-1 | TGCGCCAGCAGCTTGAGACGAGAGAACACTGAAGCTTTCTTT | CASSLRRENTEAFF
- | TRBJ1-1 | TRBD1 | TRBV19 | TGTGCCAGTAGTATGGGGACAGTAAACACTGAAGCTTTCTTT | CASSMGTVNTEAFF
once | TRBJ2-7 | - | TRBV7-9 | TGTGCCAGCAGCCCACAATCGGGGCCCCCCATTTCCTACGAGCAGTACTTC | CASSPQSGPPISYEQYF
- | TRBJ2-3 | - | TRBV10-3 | TGTGCCATCAGTGAGTCCGCAGATACGCAGTATTTT | CAISESADTQYF
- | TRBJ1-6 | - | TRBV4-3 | TGCGCCAGCAGCCAGACCTCCTATAATTCACCCCTCCACTTT | CASSQTSYNSPLHF
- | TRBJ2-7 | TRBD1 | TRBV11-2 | TGTGCCAGCAGCTTAGGGACAGGGGGCTACGAGCAGTACTTC | CASSLGTGGYEQYF
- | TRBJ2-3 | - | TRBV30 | TGTGCCTGGAGTGTAATCCAGGGGAGCACAGATACGCAGTATTTT | CAWSVIQGSTDTQYF